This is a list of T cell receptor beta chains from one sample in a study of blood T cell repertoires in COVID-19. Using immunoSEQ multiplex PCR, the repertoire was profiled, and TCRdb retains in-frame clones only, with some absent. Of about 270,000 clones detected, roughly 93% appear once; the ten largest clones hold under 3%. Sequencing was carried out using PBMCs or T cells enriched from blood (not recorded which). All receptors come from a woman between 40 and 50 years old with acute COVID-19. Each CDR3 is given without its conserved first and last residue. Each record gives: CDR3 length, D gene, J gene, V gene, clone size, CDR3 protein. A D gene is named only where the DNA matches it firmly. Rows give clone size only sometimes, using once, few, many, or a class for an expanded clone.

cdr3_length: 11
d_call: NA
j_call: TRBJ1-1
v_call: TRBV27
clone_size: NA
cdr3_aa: ASSLIADTEAF

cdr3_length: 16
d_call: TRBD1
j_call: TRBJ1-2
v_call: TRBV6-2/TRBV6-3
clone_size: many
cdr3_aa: ASSYSRTGTGDNYGYT

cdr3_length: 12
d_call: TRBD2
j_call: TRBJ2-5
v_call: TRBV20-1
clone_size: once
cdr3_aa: SASRAGGHKTQY

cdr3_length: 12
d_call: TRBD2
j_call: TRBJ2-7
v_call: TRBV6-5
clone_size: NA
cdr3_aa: ASRGGSYLSEQY

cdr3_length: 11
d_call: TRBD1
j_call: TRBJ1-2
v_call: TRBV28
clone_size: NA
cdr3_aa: ASSLGQHYGYT

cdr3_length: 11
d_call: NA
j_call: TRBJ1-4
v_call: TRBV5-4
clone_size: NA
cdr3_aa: ASSYGGTEKLF

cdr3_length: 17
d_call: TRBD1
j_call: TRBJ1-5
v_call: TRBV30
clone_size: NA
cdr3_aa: AWSVPMDRGLLGGQPQH

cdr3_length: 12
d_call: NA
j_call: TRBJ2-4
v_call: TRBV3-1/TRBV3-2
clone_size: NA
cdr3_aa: ASSRSDTKNIQY

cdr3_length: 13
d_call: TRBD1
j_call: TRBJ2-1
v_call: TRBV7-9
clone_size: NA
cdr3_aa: ASSPKRRTGNEQF

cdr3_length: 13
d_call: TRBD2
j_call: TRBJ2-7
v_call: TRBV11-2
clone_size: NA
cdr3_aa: ASSLVGLAGWEQY

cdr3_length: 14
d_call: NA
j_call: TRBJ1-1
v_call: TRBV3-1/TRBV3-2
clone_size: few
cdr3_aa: ASSQDGRVRGTEAF

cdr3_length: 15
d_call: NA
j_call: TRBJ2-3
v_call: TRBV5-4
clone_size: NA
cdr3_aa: ASSLYRGYLKTDTQY

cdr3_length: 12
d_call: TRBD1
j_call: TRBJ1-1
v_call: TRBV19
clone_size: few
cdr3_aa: ASSRAGGTTEAF

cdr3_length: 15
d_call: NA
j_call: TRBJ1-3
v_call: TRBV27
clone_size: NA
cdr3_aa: ASSPLRNYNSGNTIY

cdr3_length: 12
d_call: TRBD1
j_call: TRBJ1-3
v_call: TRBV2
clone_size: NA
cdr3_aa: ASRDRDTGNTIY

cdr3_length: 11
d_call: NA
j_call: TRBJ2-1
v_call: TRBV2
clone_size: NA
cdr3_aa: ASSENRDNEQF

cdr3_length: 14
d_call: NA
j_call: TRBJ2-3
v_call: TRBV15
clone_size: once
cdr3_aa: ATSRDRRLPYNTQY

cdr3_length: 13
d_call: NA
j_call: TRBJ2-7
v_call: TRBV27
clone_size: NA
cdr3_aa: ASSRPGLPPYEQY

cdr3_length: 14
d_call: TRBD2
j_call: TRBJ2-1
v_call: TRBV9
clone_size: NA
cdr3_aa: ASSVGGGGTYNEQF

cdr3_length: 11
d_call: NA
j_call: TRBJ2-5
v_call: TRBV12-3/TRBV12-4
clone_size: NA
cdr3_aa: ASSKQGGETQY

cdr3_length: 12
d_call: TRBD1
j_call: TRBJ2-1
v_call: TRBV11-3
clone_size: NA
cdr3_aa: ASSLGQGAREQF

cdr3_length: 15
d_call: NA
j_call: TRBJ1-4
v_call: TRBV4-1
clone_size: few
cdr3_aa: ASSHNQGAATNEKLF

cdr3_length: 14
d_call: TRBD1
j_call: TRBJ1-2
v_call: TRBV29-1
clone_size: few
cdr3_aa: SVEPQVRDRGYGYT

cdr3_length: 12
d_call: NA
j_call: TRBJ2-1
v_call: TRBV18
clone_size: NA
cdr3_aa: ASRPGLAADEQF

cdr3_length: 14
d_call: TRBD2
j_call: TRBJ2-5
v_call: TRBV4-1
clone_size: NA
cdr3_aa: ASSQVSGGPQETQY

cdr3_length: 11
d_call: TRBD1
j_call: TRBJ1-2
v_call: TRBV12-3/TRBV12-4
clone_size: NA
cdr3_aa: ASGTGQIYGYT

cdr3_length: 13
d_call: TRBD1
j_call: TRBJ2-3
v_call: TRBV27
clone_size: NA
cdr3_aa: ASSFGTGTTDTQY

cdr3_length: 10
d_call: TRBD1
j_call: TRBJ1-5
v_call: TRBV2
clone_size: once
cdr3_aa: ASQGDNQPQH

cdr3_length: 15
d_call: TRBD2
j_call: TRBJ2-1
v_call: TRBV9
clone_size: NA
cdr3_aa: ASSVRDSGRAYNEQF

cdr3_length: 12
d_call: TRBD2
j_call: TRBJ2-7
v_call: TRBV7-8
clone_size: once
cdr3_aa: ASSLRAGGYEQY

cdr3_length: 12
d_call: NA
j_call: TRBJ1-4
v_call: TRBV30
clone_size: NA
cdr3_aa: AWKFGGGNEKLF

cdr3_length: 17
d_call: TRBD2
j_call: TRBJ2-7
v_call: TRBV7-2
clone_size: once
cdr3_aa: ASSPTQRLAGENTYEQY

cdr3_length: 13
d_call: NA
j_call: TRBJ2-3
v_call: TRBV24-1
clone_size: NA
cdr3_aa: ATSDWTLSGDTQY

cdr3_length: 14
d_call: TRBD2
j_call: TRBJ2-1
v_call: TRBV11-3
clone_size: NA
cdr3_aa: ASSLVGSGRTNEQF

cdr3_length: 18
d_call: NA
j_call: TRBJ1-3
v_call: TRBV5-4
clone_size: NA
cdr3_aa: ASSSPTGIGPTQAGNTIY

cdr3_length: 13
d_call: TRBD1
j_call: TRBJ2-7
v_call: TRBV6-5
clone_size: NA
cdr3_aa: ASSYAGTGAYEQY

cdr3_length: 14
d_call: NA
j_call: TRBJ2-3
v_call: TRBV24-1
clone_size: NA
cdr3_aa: ATKENSGGRTDTQY